What follows are 20 T cell receptor beta chains derived from one specimen sequenced in a study of OX40 agonist ivuxolimab in advanced cancers. Only in-frame clones appear in the TCRdb table, and some are missing; sequencing was by immunoSEQ multiplex PCR. Among 18,000 or so clones listed, more than 60% were seen once. Sequenced here: CD4+ or CD8+ T cells sorted from blood, sampled in a trial of the OX40 agonist ivuxolimab. These receptors were obtained from an adult with an advanced solid tumor such as melanoma, head and neck, liver or kidney cancer.

V and J are TRBV28 and TRBJ2-7, with 8 bases that match TRBD2. This CDR3 is built from 14 residues. CDR1 is MDHEN and CDR2 is SYDVKM in the germline V gene. Losses at the gene ends were 3 bases for V and 7 bases for J; bases not matched to a gene: 8. The CDR3 DNA follows: TGTGCCAGCAGTTTGAGCGGGAGTGGATTGGAGCAGTACTTC. As protein: CASSLSGSGLEQYF.

This chain joins TRBV23-1 and TRBJ1-1, with D tentatively TRBD1 (5 bases). TRBV23-1 has ORF status, its function being uncertain. With 0 bases removed from V and 7 bases from J, the gap between germline ends came to 15 bases. The CDR3 is 15 amino acids. Here the CDR3 DNA reads TGCGCCAGCAGTCAATCCCAGGTTGGGGGGAGTGAAGCTTTCTTT. Its translation: CASSQSQVGGSEAFF.

V usage is TRBV7-9 and J usage is TRBJ1-4; no firm D call. V was clipped by 5 bases and J by 5 bases, with 9 bases between them. The CDR3 sequence is 13 residues long. Germline V gene data show CDR1 as SEHNR and CDR2 as FQNEAQ (reference sequence). This CDR3 reads CASSPPANEKLFF. CDR3 sequence (DNA): TGTGCCAGCAGCCCTCCGGCGAATGAAAAACTGTTTTTT.

The chain employs TRBV27 and TRBJ1-5; D uncertain. Germline V gene lookup returns CDR1 MNHEY and CDR2 SMNVEV (reference sequence). This CDR3 region has 14 residues. V dropped 0 bases and J dropped 4 bases, with 7 bases sitting between them. The CDR3 region has the DNA TGTGCCAGCAGTTTATCGCCCGGGAATCAGCCCCAGCATTTT. Translated, it gives CASSLSPGNQPQHF.

V usage is TRBV15 and J usage is TRBJ1-1; no clear D. CDR1 and CDR2 from the germline V gene are LNHNV and YYDKDF (reference sequence). Trimming shortened V by 3 bases and J by 0 bases, and 14 bases separated the two germline ends. The CDR3 length is 16 residues. The CDR3 nucleotides are TGTGCCACCAGCAGGGCCCTCAGTCTACTGAACACTGAAGCTTTCTTT. Protein product: CATSRALSLLNTEAFF.

This chain uses TRBV5-1 with TRBJ2-5, with 7 bases fitting TRBD2. Germline V CDR1 and CDR2: SGHRS, YFSETQ. This CDR3 spans 14 amino acids. V gave up 3 bases and J gave up 5 bases; unmatched junction bases: 7. CDR3 bases: TGCGCCAGCAGCTCCCTAGGGACTACTGAGACCCAGTACTTC. Translated: CASSSLGTTETQYF.

The CDR3 loop is CASRVGMEIDEQFF. DNA of the CDR3: TGTGCCAGCAGGGTGGGGATGGAGATCGATGAGCAGTTCTTC. This chain connects TRBV4-2 to TRBJ2-1; D unclear. Looked up from germline, CDR1 is LGHNA and CDR2 is YNFKEQ. The CDR3 covers 14 residues. Between the trimmed V and J ends, which lost 6 bases and 8 bases, there was a span of 17 bases.

Only a few counts were recorded for this clone. The genes are TRBV10-1 and TRBJ1-3, with 10 bases lining up with TRBD1. CDR3 length: 16 amino acids. Germline-derived CDR1 and CDR2 are WNHNN and SYGVQD (reference sequence). The V segment lost 8 bases and the J segment 0 bases; nucleotides outside the gene matches: 7. CDR3 in DNA: TGCGCCAGCGTCGGGACAGGGGTCTACTCTGGAAACACCATATATTTT. It yields the protein CASVGTGVYSGNTIYF.

The chain employs TRBV27 and TRBJ2-5; D ambiguous. The ends were cut back, 5 bases at V and 5 bases at J, with 6 bases in the middle. Germline lookup yields CDR1 MNHEY and CDR2 SMNVEV (reference sequence). The CDR3 consists of 11 residues. The CDR3 region is CASSLGETQYF. In nucleotides, the CDR3 is TGTGCCAGCAGTCTGGGGGAGACCCAGTACTTC.

This chain joins TRBV28 and TRBJ2-7; 9 nucleotides align to TRBD1. The CDR3 is 13 residues long. Per germline, CDR1 MDHEN and CDR2 SYDVKM. Trimming cost V 5 bases and J 3 bases; bases outside gene matches: 2. The CDR3 here is CASSEGQGYEQYF. In DNA, the CDR3 is TGTGCCAGCAGTGAGGGACAGGGCTACGAGCAGTACTTC.

The chain is built from TRBV19 and TRBJ2-1; 7 positions agree with TRBD2. J gave up 10 bases and V 3 bases, and 18 bases lay outside the gene matches. Per germline, CDR1 LNHDA and CDR2 SQIVND (reference sequence). The CDR3 is 17 residues long. The CDR3 loop is CASSINVRLRERDEQFF. In nucleotides, the CDR3 is TGTGCCAGTAGTATCAATGTGAGGTTGCGGGAGAGGGACGAGCAGTTCTTC. The full variable domain, its missing parts supplied by reference TRBV19 and TRBJ2-1, is DGGITQSPKYLFRKEGQNVTLSCEQNLNHDAMYWYRQDPGQGLRLIYYSQIVNDFQKGDIAEGYSVSREKKESFPLTVTSAQKNPTAFYLCASSINVRLRERDEQFFGPGTRLTVL.

This CDR3 reads CASRSDRGLYQPQHF. The CDR3 DNA reads TGTGCCAGCAGGTCGGACAGGGGCCTTTATCAGCCCCAGCATTTT. The chain links TRBV28 to TRBJ1-5; 9 positions match TRBD1. The length of the CDR3 is 15 residues. Germline trimming cut 6 bases from V and 5 bases from J; bases unmatched to any gene: 8. The germline gives CDR1 MDHEN, CDR2 SYDVKM.

This chain links TRBV27 with TRBJ2-3; D ambiguous. The CDR3 consists of 11 residues. Trimming left V 8 bases short and J 2 bases short, with 5 bases between. CDR1 and CDR2 (germline): MNHEY, SMNVEV (reference sequence). The CDR3 spells CASRYTDTQYF. CDR3 bases: TGTGCCAGCCGCTACACAGATACGCAGTATTTT.

This clone was seen more than once but under ten times. The genes are TRBV13 and TRBJ2-4, with TRBD2 matching over 12 bases. J was trimmed by 2 bases and V by 5 bases; bases with no gene match: 19. This CDR3 has 21 amino acids. In germline, CDR1 is PRHDT, CDR2 FYEKMQ (reference sequence). CDR3 region: CASSPRASGRALWASKNIQYF. In DNA, the CDR3 is TGTGCCAGCAGCCCCCGGGCTAGCGGGAGGGCACTTTGGGCTTCCAAAAACATTCAGTACTTC.

The V gene is TRBV5-1, the J gene TRBJ2-7; no firm D call. Trimming cost V 7 bases and J 4 bases, with 18 bases left between them. The CDR3 spans 14 residues. Germline CDR1 and CDR2: SGHRS and YFSETQ. In DNA, the CDR3 is TGCGCCAGCGGCCTGGGCGACTCCGGGTACGAGCAGTACTTC. Translating it yields CASGLGDSGYEQYF.

The gene calls are TRBV28 and TRBJ1-1; the D gene is possibly TRBD1 (6 bases). The CDR3 sequence is 15 residues long. CDR1 is MDHEN and CDR2 is SYDVKM in the germline V gene. V gave up 5 bases and J gave up 0 bases, with 13 bases separating them. The CDR3: CASSLLRGLNTEAFF. In DNA form, the CDR3 reads TGTGCCAGCAGTCTCCTCAGGGGACTGAACACTGAAGCTTTCTTT.

Regarding this clone: The same CDR3 is also encoded by other DNA sequences in this sample. This chain links TRBV27 with TRBJ2-2; TRBD1 matches 8 bases. V dropped 5 bases and J dropped 7; count of bases not matched to a gene: 12. CDR1 and CDR2 (germline): MNHEY, SMNVEV (reference sequence). The CDR3 consists of 16 residues. The CDR3 sequence: CASSPGQGAIGGELFF. The CDR3 DNA reads TGTGCCAGCAGTCCAGGGCAGGGGGCGATCGGCGGGGAGCTGTTTTTT.

By frequency in the sample, this clone is medium-sized. The chain has TRBV6-6 and TRBJ1-1; no clear D gene. Per the germline V gene, CDR1 is MNHNY and CDR2 is SVGAGI (reference sequence). The CDR3 runs 12 residues. V gave up 3 bases and J gave up 6 bases, with 8 bases separating them. The CDR3 reads CASSYSGPEAFF. The CDR3 coding sequence is TGTGCCAGCAGTTATTCTGGCCCTGAAGCTTTCTTT.

In its sample, this clone ranks as medium-sized. The V gene is TRBV2, the J gene TRBJ1-2; 8 bases map to TRBD1. This CDR3 has 12 residues. CDR1 SNHLY and CDR2 FYNNEI come from the germline V gene. With V trimmed by 9 bases and J by 4 bases, 4 bases remained unmatched. CDR3: CARRTGLYGYTF. DNA for the CDR3: TGTGCCAGGAGGACAGGGCTCTATGGCTACACCTTC.

This clone has just a few counts. The chain employs TRBV4-1 and TRBJ2-1; the match to TRBD2 covers 10 bases. This CDR3 contains 15 residues. J lost 9 bases, V lost 0 bases, and 5 bases had no gene match. The germline CDR1 and CDR2 sequences are MGHRA and YSYEKL. The CDR3 spells CASSQDSSGRREQFF. CDR3 DNA: TGCGCCAGCAGCCAAGATTCTAGCGGGAGACGTGAGCAGTTCTTC.